This T cell receptor (beta chain) was observed in a study of pediatric ulcerative colitis. The method was immunoSEQ multiplex PCR; TCRdb's version includes in-frame clones alone and lacks a portion of them. The table lists 20,000 to 25,000 clones, 70% to 75% of them singletons, with approximately 8% in the top ten. This CDR3 spans 14 amino acids. Germline V lookup: CDR1 SEHNR, CDR2 FQNEAQ (reference sequence). Trimming cost V 5 bases and J 2 bases, with 12 bases left between them. One to two pinch biopsies were taken from the rectum during colonoscopy. Sequenced: gut tissue. The TCR was taken from a boy younger than 18 with severe ulcerative colitis. J is TRBJ2-5 and V is TRBV7-9; D call uncertain. CDR3 DNA sequence: TGTGCCAGCAGCGTAACCGTGCCGCAAGAGACCCAGTACTTC. As protein: CASSVTVPQETQYF.